These 28 T cell receptor beta chains were all obtained from the same sample, sequenced in a study of T cells expressing NK-cell markers. TCRdb reanalyzed the 5' RACE reads, giving one entry per CDR3 protein sequence and no DNA. The repertoire table contains 300,000 to 450,000 distinct CDR3 sequences. Sequenced sample: blood T cells: a sorted CD56 or NKG2C T cell subset, CD4+ or CD8+ T cells, or bulk PBMC T cells (not recorded which). The receptor set was obtained from a man aged 18 to 69 in good health.

This chain joins TRBV20-1 and TRBJ1-1; no DNA is available, so the TRBD1 call from TCRdb remains unchecked. Germline V gene data show CDR1 as DFQATT and CDR2 as SNEGSKA (reference sequence). This CDR3 region has 16 residues. The CDR3 sequence: CSASPWNSFLNTEAFF.

The rearrangement links TRBV7-9 to TRBJ1-4; TCRdb's assignment of TRBD1 cannot be checked, as there is no DNA. The germline CDR1 and CDR2 sequences are SEHNR and FQNEAQ (reference sequence). The CDR3 contains 15 residues. The CDR3 region is CASSLGQGASEKLFF.

CDR3 region: CASSPISGGVIYEQYF. The V and J genes are TRBV18 and TRBJ2-7; TCRdb proposes TRBD2, but this gene call is untestable without DNA. Germline V lookup: CDR1 KGHSH, CDR2 LQKENI. The CDR3 has 16 residues.

The gene calls are TRBV6-5 and TRBJ2-1; without DNA, the TCRdb call of TRBD1 cannot be checked. Germline V CDR1 and CDR2: MNHEY, SVGAGI. CDR3 length: 12 residues. This CDR3 is CASRDRNNEQFF.

The chain is built from TRBV7-2 and TRBJ2-5; lacking DNA, the TRBD1 call made by TCRdb goes unchecked. Germline CDR1 reads SGHTA; CDR2 reads FQGNSA. This CDR3 has 14 residues. CDR3 in amino acids: CASSLAGSGETQYF.

The chain has TRBV10-3 and TRBJ2-5; TCRdb lists TRBD1, though no DNA is available to test this call. Germline V gene data show CDR1 as ENHRY and CDR2 as SYGVKD. CDR3 length: 13 residues. The CDR3 protein is CATGGQGEETQYF.

The chain links TRBV6-5 to TRBJ2-6; as DNA is missing, the TRBD1 call by TCRdb cannot be tested. The CDR3 loop spans 17 amino acids. Germline V gene lookup returns CDR1 MNHEY and CDR2 SVGAGI. The CDR3 sequence is CASSYSIQEAGANVLTF.

The chain uses TRBV12-3 or TRBV12-4 and TRBJ2-3; there is no DNA to check the TCRdb D call of TRBD2. The length of the CDR3 is 15 residues. CDR3: CASSSWTRGGDTQYF.

This rearrangement joins TRBV18 to TRBJ2-7. This CDR3 has 12 amino acids. The germline CDR1 and CDR2 sequences are KGHSH and LQKENI. CDR3 in amino acids: CASSPPEGVQYF.

The J gene is TRBJ2-7, the V gene TRBV6-5; absent DNA, TCRdb's TRBD1 call cannot be checked. The CDR3 has 16 amino acids. CDR1 and CDR2 from the germline V gene are MNHEY and SVGAGI. This CDR3 reads CASSYSGQGGSYEQYF.

This chain links TRBV2 with TRBJ2-7; TCRdb's assignment of TRBD1 cannot be checked, as there is no DNA. The germline V gene encodes CDR1 SNHLY and CDR2 FYNNEI. The CDR3 runs to 15 residues. The CDR3 sequence is CASSDLDRDLTEQYF.

This sequence joins TRBV6-1 and TRBJ2-7; checking the TCRdb D call of TRBD2 is not possible without DNA. Germline CDR1 MNHNS, CDR2 SASEGT. This CDR3 comprises 15 residues. CDR3 residues: CASSPTLKRGYEQYF.

This chain uses TRBV7-8 with TRBJ2-2; TCRdb's D gene call, TRBD2, goes unchecked for lack of DNA. Germline lookup yields CDR1 SGHVS and CDR2 FQNEAQ. CDR3 length: 14 amino acids. The CDR3 sequence is CASRAVAGTGELFF.

The chain employs TRBV15 and TRBJ1-4; checking the TCRdb D call of TRBD1 is not possible without DNA. In germline, CDR1 is LNHNV, CDR2 YYDKDF (reference sequence). The CDR3 runs 16 residues. CDR3 protein: CATSRDGTATNEKLFF.

The rearrangement links TRBV11-2 to TRBJ2-3; TCRdb proposes TRBD1, but this gene call is untestable without DNA. CDR1 is SGHAT and CDR2 is FQNNGV in the germline V gene. The CDR3 runs 15 residues. This CDR3 is CASSLVPLRTDTQYF.

CDR3 amino acids: CASSPGAAGGQETQYF. The rearrangement joins TRBV7-9 to TRBJ2-5; there is no DNA to check the TCRdb D call of TRBD2. The CDR3 consists of 16 residues. Germline assignment: CDR1 SEHNR and CDR2 FQNEAQ (reference sequence).

V gene TRBV10-3 combines with J gene TRBJ2-5; absent DNA, TCRdb's TRBD2 call cannot be checked. This CDR3 spans 16 amino acids. Looked up from germline, CDR1 is ENHRY and CDR2 is SYGVKD. CDR3 region: CAISEVTAEGQETQYF.

The gene calls are TRBV5-5 and TRBJ2-2; the TCRdb call, TRBD2, lacks DNA for checking. The CDR3 has 16 residues. From germline, CDR1 is SGHKS and CDR2 YYEKEE (reference sequence). The CDR3 loop reads CASSLVGTINTGELFF.

The J gene is TRBJ1-6, the V gene TRBV20-1; the D call of TRBD1 rests on TCRdb alone, since no DNA is present to check it. This CDR3 has 15 amino acids. Germline assignment: CDR1 DFQATT and CDR2 SNEGSKA (reference sequence). The CDR3 loop reads CSATGQGYVNSPLHF.

The chain joins TRBV12-3 or TRBV12-4 to TRBJ1-2. The CDR3 loop spans 13 amino acids. CDR3: CASSFAAGRGPTF.

The chain couples TRBV12-3 or TRBV12-4 to TRBJ2-3; lacking DNA, the TRBD2 call made by TCRdb goes unchecked. This CDR3 is 13 amino acids long. CDR3 amino acids: CASSLSGAPTQYF.

The CDR3 loop is CASSLSNLGPDTQYF. The chain combines TRBV5-1 with TRBJ2-3. Germline-derived CDR1 and CDR2 are SGHRS and YFSETQ. The CDR3 is made up of 15 amino acids. Together with reference TRBV5-1 and TRBJ2-3, the CDR3 gives the full variable domain: KAGVTQTPRYLIKTRGQQVTLSCSPISGHRSVSWYQQTPGQGLQFLFEYFSETQRNKGNFPGRFSGRQFSNSRSEMNVSTLELGDSALYLCASSLSNLGPDTQYFGPGTRLTVL.

CDR3: CASSPGGKNTDTQYF. The chain is built from TRBV18 and TRBJ2-3; TCRdb's D call of TRBD2 is untestable without DNA. The CDR3 sequence is 15 residues long. Germline V CDR1 and CDR2: KGHSH, LQKENI.

The chain is built from TRBV29-1 and TRBJ2-7; TCRdb selects TRBD1, and the lack of DNA leaves this call unchecked. CDR3 length: 15 amino acids. CDR1 is SQVTM and CDR2 is ANQGSEA in the germline V gene. CDR3 amino acids: CSVAYSGGARYEQYF.

The chain links TRBV4-2 to TRBJ1-5. This CDR3 is built from 15 residues. Germline-derived CDR1 and CDR2 are LGHNA and YNFKEQ. The CDR3 sequence is CASSQEGLSNQPQHF.

The chain combines TRBV9 with TRBJ2-5. CDR1 SGDLS and CDR2 YYNGEE come from the germline V gene. The CDR3 contains 14 residues. CDR3 region: CASSVDGVGETQYF.

The rearrangement links TRBV18 to TRBJ1-2; TCRdb's D call, TRBD1, is unchecked because there is no DNA. This CDR3 spans 16 amino acids. CDR1 is KGHSH, CDR2 LQKENI, per germline. The CDR3 sequence: CASSPGRNRDNYGYTF.

This chain uses TRBV12-3 or TRBV12-4 with TRBJ2-6. There are 14 residues in the CDR3. CDR3 region: CASTRFSGANVLTF.